The source of this T cell receptor beta chain is a study of blood T cell repertoires in COVID-19. The wider study: T cells, B-cell-depleted T cells, or PBMCs supplied cDNA or gDNA.

In assigning cohorts, the study relied on participant-reported clinical history. In the source study's methods: For nucleated cells, counts were estimated from reference gene primer amplification. Produced via immunoSEQ multiplex PCR; TCRdb's table is partial and in-frame only. The DNA was the basis for D and trimming; V, J and clone size are from that table. Here the sample spans 400,000 to 500,000 clones, about 88% being singletons. The CDR3 runs 13 residues. CDR1 and CDR2 (germline): MDHEN, SYDVKM. Notes on this clone: An end of the junction does not agree with germline; a read error may underlie this.

Specimen: PBMCs or T cells enriched from blood (not recorded which). This clonotype originated in a woman aged 18-35 years who had been exposed to COVID-19. The chain employs TRBV28 and TRBJ2-2; D is possibly TRBD1 (6 bases). The chain's CDR3 is CAGRSGTTGELFF. The CDR3 DNA sequence: TGTGCCGGCAGATCCGGGACAACCGGGGAGCTGTTTTTT.